This T cell receptor beta chain appears in the sequencing data of a study of response to subunit inactivated influenza vaccine. The V gene lost 0 bases and the J gene lost 8 bases, with 10 bases spanning the gap. Germline-derived CDR1 and CDR2 are LGHNA and YSLEER. CDR3 size: 13 residues. Each CDR3 protein is one row after TCRdb ran MiXCR on the RT-PCR reads. The sample has 450,000 to 600,000 distinct CDR3 sequences; approximately 6.9% are singletons. The receptor was isolated from a man aged 50 to 75 who received an inactivated influenza vaccine. This sequence joins TRBV4-3 and TRBJ1-2; D is ambiguous. The sequences come from PBMCs from blood, collected around 25 months after vaccination. The DNA of the CDR3 is TGCGCCAGCAGCCAAGACGGGAGCAACGGCTACACCTTC. Translation: CASSQDGSNGYTF.